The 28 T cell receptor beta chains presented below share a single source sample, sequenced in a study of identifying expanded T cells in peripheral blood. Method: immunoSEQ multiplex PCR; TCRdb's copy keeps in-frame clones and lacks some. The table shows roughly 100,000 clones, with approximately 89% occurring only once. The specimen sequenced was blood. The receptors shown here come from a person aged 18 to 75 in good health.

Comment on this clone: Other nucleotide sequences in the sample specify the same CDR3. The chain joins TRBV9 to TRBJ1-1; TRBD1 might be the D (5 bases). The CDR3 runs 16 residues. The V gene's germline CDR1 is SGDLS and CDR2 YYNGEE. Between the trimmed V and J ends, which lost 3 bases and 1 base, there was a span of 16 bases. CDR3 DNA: TGTGCCAGCAGCGCCCTTTCCGGGACTGGGAACACTGAAGCTTTCTTT. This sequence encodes CASSALSGTGNTEAFF.

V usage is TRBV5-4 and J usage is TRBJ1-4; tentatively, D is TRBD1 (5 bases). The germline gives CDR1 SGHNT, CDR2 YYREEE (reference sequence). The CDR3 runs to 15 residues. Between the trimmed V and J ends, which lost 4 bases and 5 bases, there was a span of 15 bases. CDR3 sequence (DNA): TGTGCCAGCAGCCGATCCGGGGGAAGGAATGAAAAACTGTTTTTT. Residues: CASSRSGGRNEKLFF. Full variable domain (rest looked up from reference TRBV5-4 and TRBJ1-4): ETGVTQSPTHLIKTRGQQVTLRCSSQSGHNTVSWYQQALGQGPQFIFQYYREEENGRGNFPPRFSGLQFPNYSSELNVNALELDDSALYLCASSRSGGRNEKLFFGSGTQLSVL.

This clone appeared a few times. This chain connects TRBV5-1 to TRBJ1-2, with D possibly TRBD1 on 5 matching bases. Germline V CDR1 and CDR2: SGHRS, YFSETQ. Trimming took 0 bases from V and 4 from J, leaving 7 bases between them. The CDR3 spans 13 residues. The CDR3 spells CASSLDRLYGYTF. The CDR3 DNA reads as TGCGCCAGCAGCTTGGACAGGCTCTATGGCTACACCTTC.

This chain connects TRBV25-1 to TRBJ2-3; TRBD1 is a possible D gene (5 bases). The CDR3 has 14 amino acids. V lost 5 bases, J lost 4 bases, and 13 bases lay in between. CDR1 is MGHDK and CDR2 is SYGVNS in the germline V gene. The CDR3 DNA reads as TGTGCCAGCAGTCGCAGGGTTGAGGCAGATACGCAGTATTTT. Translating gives CASSRRVEADTQYF.

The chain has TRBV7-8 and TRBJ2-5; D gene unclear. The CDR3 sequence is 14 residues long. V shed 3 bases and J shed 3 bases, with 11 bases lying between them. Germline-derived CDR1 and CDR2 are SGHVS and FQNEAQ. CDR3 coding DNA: TGTGCCAGCAGCTTTCGAGACGGAGAAGAGACCCAGTACTTC. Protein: CASSFRDGEETQYF. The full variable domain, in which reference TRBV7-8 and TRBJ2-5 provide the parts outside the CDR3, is GAGVSQSPRYKVAKRGQDVALRCDPISGHVSLFWYQQALGQGPEFLTYFQNEAQLDKSGLPSDRFFAERPEGSVSTLKIQRTQQEDSAVYLCASSFRDGEETQYFGPGTRLLVL.

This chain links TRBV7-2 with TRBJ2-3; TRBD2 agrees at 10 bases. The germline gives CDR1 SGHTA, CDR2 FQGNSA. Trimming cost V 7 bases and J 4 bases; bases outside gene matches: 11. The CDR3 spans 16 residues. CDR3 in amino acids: CASTPIASGGADTQYF. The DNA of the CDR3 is TGTGCCAGCACCCCGATCGCTAGCGGGGGAGCAGATACGCAGTATTTT.

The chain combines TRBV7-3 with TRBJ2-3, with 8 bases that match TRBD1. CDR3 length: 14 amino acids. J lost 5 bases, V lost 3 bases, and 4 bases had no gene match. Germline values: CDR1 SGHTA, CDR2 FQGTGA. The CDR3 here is CASSFDRGQDTQYF. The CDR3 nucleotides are TGTGCCAGCAGCTTTGACAGGGGTCAAGATACGCAGTATTTT. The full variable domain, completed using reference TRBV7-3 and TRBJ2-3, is GAGVSQTPSNKVTEKGKYVELRCDPISGHTALYWYRQSLGQGPEFLIYFQGTGAADDSGLPNDRFFAVRPEGSVSTLKIQRTERGDSAVYLCASSFDRGQDTQYFGPGTRLTVL.

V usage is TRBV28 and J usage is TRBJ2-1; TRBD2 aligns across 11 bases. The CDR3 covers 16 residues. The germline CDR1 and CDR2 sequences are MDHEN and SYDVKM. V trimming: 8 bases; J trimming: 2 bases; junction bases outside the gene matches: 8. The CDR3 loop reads CASVVAGGPTYNEQFF. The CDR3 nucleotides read TGTGCCAGCGTCGTAGCGGGAGGGCCCACCTACAATGAGCAGTTCTTC.

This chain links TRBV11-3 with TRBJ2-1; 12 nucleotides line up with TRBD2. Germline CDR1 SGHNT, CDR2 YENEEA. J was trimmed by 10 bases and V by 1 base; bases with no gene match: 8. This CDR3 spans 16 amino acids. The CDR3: CASSLGLAGGPEEQFF. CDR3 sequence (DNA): TGTGCCAGCAGCTTAGGTCTAGCGGGAGGGCCTGAGGAGCAGTTCTTC.

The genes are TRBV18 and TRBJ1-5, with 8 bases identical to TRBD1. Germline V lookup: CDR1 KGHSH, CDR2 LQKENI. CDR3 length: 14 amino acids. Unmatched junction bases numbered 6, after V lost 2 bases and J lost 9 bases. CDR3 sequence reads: CASSPDRGLGPQHF. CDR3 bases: TGTGCCAGCTCACCAGACAGGGGCCTGGGGCCCCAGCATTTT.

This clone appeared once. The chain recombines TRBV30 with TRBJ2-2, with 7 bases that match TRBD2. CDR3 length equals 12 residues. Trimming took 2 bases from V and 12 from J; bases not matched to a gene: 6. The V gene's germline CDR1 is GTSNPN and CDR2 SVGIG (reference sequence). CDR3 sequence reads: CAWSNPGGKLFF. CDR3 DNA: TGTGCCTGGAGTAATCCCGGGGGGAAGCTGTTTTTT. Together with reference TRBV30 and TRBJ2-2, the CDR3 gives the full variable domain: SQTIHQWPATLVQPVGSPLSLECTVEGTSNPNLYWYRQAAGRGLQLLFYSVGIGQISSEVPQNLSASRPQDRQFILSSKKLLLSDSGFYLCAWSNPGGKLFFGEGSRLTVL.

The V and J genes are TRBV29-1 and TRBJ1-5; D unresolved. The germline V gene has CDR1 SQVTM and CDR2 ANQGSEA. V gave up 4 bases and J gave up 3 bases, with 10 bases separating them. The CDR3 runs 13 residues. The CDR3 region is CSVVTAVNQPQHF. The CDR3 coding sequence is TGCAGCGTTGTTACGGCTGTCAATCAGCCCCAGCATTTT.

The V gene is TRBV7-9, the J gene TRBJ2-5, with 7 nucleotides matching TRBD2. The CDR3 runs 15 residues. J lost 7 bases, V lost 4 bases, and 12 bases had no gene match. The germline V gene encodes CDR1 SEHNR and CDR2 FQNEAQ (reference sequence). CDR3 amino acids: CASSYQAGEKGTQYF. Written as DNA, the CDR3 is TGTGCCAGCAGCTACCAGGCGGGAGAGAAGGGGACCCAGTACTTC.

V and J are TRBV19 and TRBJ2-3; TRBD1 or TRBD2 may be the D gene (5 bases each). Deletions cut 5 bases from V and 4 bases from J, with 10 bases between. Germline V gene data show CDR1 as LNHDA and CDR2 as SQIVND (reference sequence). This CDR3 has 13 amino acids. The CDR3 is CASSRDPADTQYF. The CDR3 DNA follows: TGTGCCAGTAGTCGGGACCCAGCAGATACGCAGTATTTT.

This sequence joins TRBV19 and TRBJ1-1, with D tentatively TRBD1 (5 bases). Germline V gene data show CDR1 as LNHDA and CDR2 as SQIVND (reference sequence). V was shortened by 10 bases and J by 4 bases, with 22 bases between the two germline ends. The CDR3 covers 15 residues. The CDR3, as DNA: TGTGCCACAAGCAGGCGAGAGGGGATCGGCACTGAAGCTTTCTTT. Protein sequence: CATSRREGIGTEAFF.

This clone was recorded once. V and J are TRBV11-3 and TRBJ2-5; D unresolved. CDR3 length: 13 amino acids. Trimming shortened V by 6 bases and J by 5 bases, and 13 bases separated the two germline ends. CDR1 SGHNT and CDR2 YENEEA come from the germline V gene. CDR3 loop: CASSPQAKETQYF. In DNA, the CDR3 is TGTGCCAGCAGTCCCCAGGCAAAGGAGACCCAGTACTTC. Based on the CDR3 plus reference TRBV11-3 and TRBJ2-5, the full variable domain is EAGVVQSPRYKIIEKKQPVAFWCNPISGHNTLYWYLQNLGQGPELLIRYENEEAVDDSQLPKDRFSAERLKGVDSTLKIQPAELGDSAVYLCASSPQAKETQYFGPGTRLLVL.

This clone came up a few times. This chain's CDR3 is CASSMVGRTTKNIQYF. CDR3 nucleotide sequence: TGTGCCAGCAGTATGGTCGGACGGACGACCAAAAACATTCAGTACTTC. The chain carries TRBV28 and TRBJ2-4; D remains ambiguous. V was cut by 5 bases and J by 2 bases, with 16 bases left in between. This CDR3 has 16 amino acids. Germline V lookup: CDR1 MDHEN, CDR2 SYDVKM.

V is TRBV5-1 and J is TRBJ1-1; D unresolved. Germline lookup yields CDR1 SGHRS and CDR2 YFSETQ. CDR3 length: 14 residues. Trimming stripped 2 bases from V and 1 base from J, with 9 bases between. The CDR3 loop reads CASSLGRENTEAFF. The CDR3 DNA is TGCGCCAGCAGCTTAGGACGGGAGAACACTGAAGCTTTCTTT. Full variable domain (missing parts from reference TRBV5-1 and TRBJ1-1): KAGVTQTPRYLIKTRGQQVTLSCSPISGHRSVSWYQQTPGQGLQFLFEYFSETQRNKGNFPGRFSGRQFSNSRSEMNVSTLELGDSALYLCASSLGRENTEAFFGQGTRLTVV.

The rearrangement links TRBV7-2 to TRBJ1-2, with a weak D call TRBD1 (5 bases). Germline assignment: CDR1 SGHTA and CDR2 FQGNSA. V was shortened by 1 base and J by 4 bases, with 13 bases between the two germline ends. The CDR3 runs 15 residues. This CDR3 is CASSLGQSISYGYTF. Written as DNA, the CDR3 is TGTGCCAGCAGCTTAGGACAGTCAATCTCCTATGGCTACACCTTC. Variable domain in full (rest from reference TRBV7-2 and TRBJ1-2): GAGVSQSPSNKVTEKGKDVELRCDPISGHTALYWYRQSLGQGLEFLIYFQGNSAPDKSGLPSDRFSAERTGGSVSTLTIQRTQQEDSAVYLCASSLGQSISYGYTFGSGTRLTVV.

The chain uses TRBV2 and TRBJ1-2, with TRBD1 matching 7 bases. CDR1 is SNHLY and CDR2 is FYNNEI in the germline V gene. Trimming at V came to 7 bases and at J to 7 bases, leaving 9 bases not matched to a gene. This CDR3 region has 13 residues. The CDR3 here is CASNIRDSIGYTF. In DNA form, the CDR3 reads TGTGCCAGCAATATCCGGGACAGTATTGGCTACACCTTC. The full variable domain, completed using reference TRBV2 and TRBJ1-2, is EPEVTQTPSHQVTQMGQEVILRCVPISNHLYFYWYRQILGQKVEFLVSFYNNEISEKSEIFDDQFSVERPDGSNFTLKIRSTKLEDSAMYFCASNIRDSIGYTFGSGTRLTVV.

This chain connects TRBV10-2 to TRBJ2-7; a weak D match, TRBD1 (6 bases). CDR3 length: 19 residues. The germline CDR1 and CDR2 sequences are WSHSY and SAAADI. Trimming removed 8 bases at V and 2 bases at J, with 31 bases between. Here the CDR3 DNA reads TGCGCCAGCCGCTCCCCTCAGGGGACCTTACTAAGCAGGACCTACGAGCAGTACTTC. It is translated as CASRSPQGTLLSRTYEQYF.

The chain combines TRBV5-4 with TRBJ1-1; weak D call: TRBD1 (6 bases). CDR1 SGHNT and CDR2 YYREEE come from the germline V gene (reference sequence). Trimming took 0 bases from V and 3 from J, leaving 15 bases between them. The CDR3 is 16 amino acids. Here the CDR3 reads CASSLGQGYIYTEAFF. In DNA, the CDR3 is TGTGCCAGCAGCTTGGGGCAGGGGTACATTTACACTGAAGCTTTCTTT.

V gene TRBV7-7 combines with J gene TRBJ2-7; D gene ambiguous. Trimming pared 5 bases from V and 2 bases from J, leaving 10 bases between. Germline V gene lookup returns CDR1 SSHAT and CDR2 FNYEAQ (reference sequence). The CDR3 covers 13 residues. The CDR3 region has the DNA TGTGCCAGCAGCCCTGGCTCTACCTACGAGCAGTACTTC. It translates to CASSPGSTYEQYF.

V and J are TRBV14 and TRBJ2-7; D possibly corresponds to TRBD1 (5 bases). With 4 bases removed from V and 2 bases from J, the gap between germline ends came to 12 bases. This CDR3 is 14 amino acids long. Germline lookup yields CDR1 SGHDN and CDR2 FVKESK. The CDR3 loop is CASSPWQGPYEQYF. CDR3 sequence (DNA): TGTGCCAGCAGCCCCTGGCAGGGCCCCTACGAGCAGTACTTC.

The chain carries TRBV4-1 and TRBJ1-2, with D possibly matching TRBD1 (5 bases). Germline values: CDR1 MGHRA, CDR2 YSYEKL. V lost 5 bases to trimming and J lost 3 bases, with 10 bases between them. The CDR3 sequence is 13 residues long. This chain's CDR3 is CASSVQGHYGYTF. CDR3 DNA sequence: TGCGCCAGCAGCGTGCAGGGACACTATGGCTACACCTTC.

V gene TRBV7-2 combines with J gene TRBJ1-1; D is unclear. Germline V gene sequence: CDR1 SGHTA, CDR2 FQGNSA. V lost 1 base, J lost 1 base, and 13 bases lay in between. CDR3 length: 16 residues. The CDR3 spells CASSLVSGIGNTEAFF. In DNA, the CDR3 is TGTGCCAGCAGCTTAGTGTCCGGGATAGGGAACACTGAAGCTTTCTTT.

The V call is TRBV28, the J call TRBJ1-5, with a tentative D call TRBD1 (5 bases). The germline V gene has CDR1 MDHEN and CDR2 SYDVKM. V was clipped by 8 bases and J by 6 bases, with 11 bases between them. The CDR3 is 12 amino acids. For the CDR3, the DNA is TGTGCCAGCGTAAGGGGAGGTCAGCCCCAGCATTTT. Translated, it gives CASVRGGQPQHF.

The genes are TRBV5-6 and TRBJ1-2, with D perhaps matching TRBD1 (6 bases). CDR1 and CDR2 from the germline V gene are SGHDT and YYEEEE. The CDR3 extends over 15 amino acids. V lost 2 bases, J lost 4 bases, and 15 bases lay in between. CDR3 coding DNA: TGTGCCAGCAGCTTAGCAGGGGCCGCCTCCTATGGCTACACCTTC. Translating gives CASSLAGAASYGYTF. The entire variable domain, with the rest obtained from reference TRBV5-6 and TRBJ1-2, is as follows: DAGVTQSPTHLIKTRGQQVTLRCSPKSGHDTVSWYQQALGQGPQFIFQYYEEEERQRGNFPDRFSGHQFPNYSSELNVNALLLGDSALYLCASSLAGAASYGYTFGSGTRLTVV.